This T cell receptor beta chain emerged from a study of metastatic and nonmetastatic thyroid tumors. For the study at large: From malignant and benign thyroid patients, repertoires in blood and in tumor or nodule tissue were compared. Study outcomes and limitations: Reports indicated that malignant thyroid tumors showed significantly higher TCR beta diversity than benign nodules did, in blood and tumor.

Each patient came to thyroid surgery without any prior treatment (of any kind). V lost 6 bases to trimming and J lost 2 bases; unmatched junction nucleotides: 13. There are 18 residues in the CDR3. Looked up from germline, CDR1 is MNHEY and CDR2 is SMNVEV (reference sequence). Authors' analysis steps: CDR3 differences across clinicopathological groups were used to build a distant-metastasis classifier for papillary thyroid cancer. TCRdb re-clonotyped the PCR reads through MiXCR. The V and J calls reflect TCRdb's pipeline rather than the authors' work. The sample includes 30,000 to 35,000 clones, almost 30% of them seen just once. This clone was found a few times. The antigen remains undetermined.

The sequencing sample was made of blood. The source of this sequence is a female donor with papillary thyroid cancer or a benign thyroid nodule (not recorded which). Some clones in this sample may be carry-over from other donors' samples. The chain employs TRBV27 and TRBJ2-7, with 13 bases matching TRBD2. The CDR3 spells CASSLDTSGLAGTYEQYF. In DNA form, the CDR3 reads TGTGCCAGCAGCTTAGATACGTCGGGACTAGCGGGAACCTACGAGCAGTACTTC.